This T cell receptor (beta chain) comes out of a study of regulatory T cells in long-lasting Graves disease. This CDR3 comprises 15 residues. Per germline, CDR1 SEHNR and CDR2 FQNEAQ (reference sequence). V shed 5 bases, J shed 2 bases, and the junction held 5 bases outside the gene matches. Of note for this clonotype: The target antigen is unknown.

Study-level points and caveats: Study was limited to peripheral blood, excluding thyroid tissue.

Investigators prepared the TCR beta libraries by applying iRepertoire HTBI primers and Arm-PCR of CDR3 regions. TCRdb re-called the multiplex PCR reads through MiXCR, storing one row per CDR3 protein. The table lists 390,000 or so distinct CDR3 sequences, more than 20% of them singletons. Specified time point: persistent/refractory GD, antithyroid drugs over 5 years with positive TRAb. The TCR library was prepared using RNA isolated from PBMCs. Sequences were derived from peripheral blood mononuclear cells (PBMCs), sampled when the disease was refractory, from a patient treated with antithyroid drugs. The chain combines TRBV7-9 with TRBJ2-1, with 8 bases fitting TRBD2. The sequence derives from a woman aged 40 to 50 with Graves disease. The CDR3 DNA sequence: TGTGCCAGCAGCCGTAGCGGGAAAACCTACAATGAGCAGTTCTTC. It codes for CASSRSGKTYNEQFF. Combining the CDR3 with reference TRBV7-9 and TRBJ2-1 gives the whole variable domain DTGVSQNPRHKITKRGQNVTFRCDPISEHNRLYWYRQTLGQGPEFLTYFQNEAQLEKSRLLSDRFSAERPKGSFSTLEIQRTEQGDSAMYLCASSRSGKTYNEQFFGPGTRLTVL.